Following are 27 T cell receptor beta chains from one sample sequenced in a study of CD8 T cells in ankylosing spondylitis. TCRdb called the 5' RACE reads again in MiXCR, with one record for every CDR3 protein. The sample comprises some 250,000 distinct CDR3 sequences, around 10% of which are singletons, and roughly 6.8% rests with the top ten. The sample was blood, either unsorted or a sorted T cell fraction (not recorded which). The source of these receptors is a male donor with ankylosing spondylitis or in good health (not recorded which).

There are many counts of this clonotype. The rearrangement links TRBV3-1 to TRBJ2-5; 7 bases fit TRBD2. Trimming removed 1 base from V and 2 bases from J; junction bases left unmatched: 4. The CDR3 loop spans 15 amino acids. Germline V gives CDR1 LGHDT, CDR2 YNNKEL (reference sequence). This chain's CDR3 is CASSQGRGEQETQYF. The DNA for the CDR3 is TGTGCCAGCAGCCAAGGTCGGGGGGAACAAGAGACCCAGTACTTC.

This clonotype has ten or more counts. V usage is TRBV9 and J usage is TRBJ2-3; TRBD2 matches at 7 bases. This CDR3 comprises 14 residues. The germline V gene encodes CDR1 SGDLS and CDR2 YYNGEE. J lost 2 bases, V lost 6 bases, and 6 bases had no gene match. The CDR3 DNA is TGTGCCAGCAAACCGGGACTACTCACAGATACGCAGTATTTT. As protein: CASKPGLLTDTQYF.

As for this clonotype: A clone one base away is much larger, so this may be a read error. The V gene is TRBV6-2 or TRBV6-3, the J gene TRBJ2-2; D unclear. Germline assignment: CDR1 MNHEY and CDR2 SVGEGT. This CDR3 spans 14 amino acids. Trimming took off 5 bases at V and 3 bases at J, with 10 bases between the two ends. CDR3: CASSNEVDTGELFF. Written as DNA, the CDR3 is TGTGCCAGCAGTAATGAGGTAGACACCGGGGAGCTGTTTTTT.

This chain links TRBV7-3 with TRBJ2-3; possible D gene TRBD1, 6 bases. The CDR3 has 16 amino acids. Trimming cost V 2 bases and J 2 bases, with 14 bases left between them. Germline-derived CDR1 and CDR2 are SGHTA and FQGTGA. The chain's CDR3 is CASSLQGRPNTDTQYF. The CDR3 coding sequence is TGTGCCAGCAGCTTACAGGGGCGACCTAACACAGATACGCAGTATTTT. Full variable domain (missing parts from reference TRBV7-3 and TRBJ2-3): GAGVSQTPSNKVTEKGKYVELRCDPISGHTALYWYRQSLGQGPEFLIYFQGTGAADDSGLPNDRFFAVRPEGSVSTLKIQRTERGDSAVYLCASSLQGRPNTDTQYFGPGTRLTVL.

The chain joins TRBV29-1 to TRBJ2-3; tentatively, D is TRBD2 (5 bases). The V and J ends lost 5 bases and 0 bases respectively, with 12 bases between them. Germline V gene sequence: CDR1 SQVTM, CDR2 ANQGSEA. This CDR3 region has 14 residues. The CDR3 reads CSVYPGFSTDTQYF. CDR3 sequence (DNA): TGCAGCGTTTATCCGGGGTTTAGCACAGATACGCAGTATTTT.

The chain carries TRBV6-1 and TRBJ2-1, with D perhaps assigned TRBD1 or TRBD2 (5 bases each). The CDR3 extends over 15 amino acids. Trimming stripped 7 bases from V and 1 base from J, with 14 bases between. Germline V gene sequence: CDR1 MNHNS, CDR2 SASEGT. CDR3 residues: CASTPGAGSYNEQFF. CDR3 in DNA: TGTGCCAGCACTCCCGGGGCAGGGTCCTACAATGAGCAGTTCTTC.

The chain uses TRBV10-1 and TRBJ2-7; D not resolved. The V gene lost 2 bases and the J gene lost 6 bases, with 11 bases spanning the gap. Per the germline V gene, CDR1 is WNHNN and CDR2 is SYGVQD (reference sequence). The CDR3 runs 13 residues. The CDR3 bases are TGCGCCAGCAGTGAGCAGATACTATCCGAGCAGTACTTC. The encoded protein is CASSEQILSEQYF.

This clonotype was observed a handful of times. The chain links TRBV19 to TRBJ1-1, with D unresolved. The CDR3 loop spans 16 amino acids. CDR1 and CDR2 (germline): LNHDA, SQIVND (reference sequence). Between the trimmed V and J ends, which lost 2 bases and 4 bases, there was a span of 17 bases. This CDR3 is CASSIPMSTGGTEAFF. CDR3 in DNA: TGTGCCAGTAGTATACCAATGAGCACGGGTGGCACTGAAGCTTTCTTT.

This clonotype showed up many times. J is TRBJ2-5 and V is TRBV18; perhaps TRBD2 as D (5 bases). This CDR3 contains 11 residues. Trimming stripped 3 bases from V and 10 bases from J, with 9 bases between. The germline gives CDR1 KGHSH, CDR2 LQKENI. CDR3 DNA sequence: TGTGCCAGCTCACCGGAGGATGACCAGTACTTC. Encoded protein: CASSPEDDQYF.

This clonotype was observed many times. The chain is built from TRBV4-1 and TRBJ1-4; D gene unclear. This CDR3 comprises 14 residues. Germline CDR1 reads MGHRA; CDR2 reads YSYEKL. V was shortened by 1 base and J by 8 bases, with 11 bases between the two germline ends. This chain's CDR3 is CASSQVEGVEKLFF. In nucleotides, the CDR3 is TGCGCCAGCAGCCAAGTTGAAGGCGTCGAAAAACTGTTTTTT.

This clonotype has a count of ten or more. The genes are TRBV25-1 and TRBJ2-1; D is undetermined. CDR1 is MGHDK and CDR2 is SYGVNS in the germline V gene. CDR3 length equals 11 residues. Between the trimmed V and J ends, which lost 7 bases and 10 bases, there was a span of 11 bases. The CDR3 sequence is CASTLGPEQFF. The CDR3 DNA follows: TGTGCCAGCACCTTGGGTCCCGAGCAGTTCTTC. Full variable domain (rest looked up from reference TRBV25-1 and TRBJ2-1): EADIYQTPRYLVIGTGKKITLECSQTMGHDKMYWYQQDPGMELHLIHYSYGVNSTEKGDLSSESTVSRIRTEHFPLTLESARPSHTSQYLCASTLGPEQFFGPGTRLTVL.

This clonotype showed up many times. The chain uses TRBV5-1 and TRBJ2-1; 7 bases fit TRBD1. Germline V gene sequence: CDR1 SGHRS, CDR2 YFSETQ. The CDR3 contains 14 residues. V lost 5 bases to trimming and J lost 6 bases; unmatched junction nucleotides: 8. DNA of the CDR3: TGCGCCAGCAGACAGAGACAGGGAGCCAATGAGCAGTTCTTC. Protein product: CASRQRQGANEQFF.

Only a few counts were recorded for this clonotype. The chain recombines TRBV19 with TRBJ2-5, with 8 nucleotides matching TRBD2. CDR1 and CDR2 from the germline V gene are LNHDA and SQIVND (reference sequence). The CDR3 length is 13 residues. V shed 4 bases, J shed 3 bases, and the junction held 1 base outside the gene matches. This chain's CDR3 is CASSKGLEETQYF. The DNA of the CDR3 is TGTGCCAGTAGTAAGGGACTAGAAGAGACCCAGTACTTC.

V and J are TRBV4-1 and TRBJ2-6; no clear D gene. Germline V gene lookup returns CDR1 MGHRA and CDR2 YSYEKL. With 0 bases removed from V and 0 bases from J, the gap between germline ends came to 9 bases. The CDR3 consists of 17 residues. The DNA for the CDR3 is TGCGCCAGCAGCCAAGATCTGCAGTTCTCTGGGGCCAACGTCCTGACTTTC. Translating gives CASSQDLQFSGANVLTF.

V is TRBV19 and J is TRBJ1-2; D perhaps matches TRBD1 (5 bases). CDR3 length: 15 residues. The germline V gene encodes CDR1 LNHDA and CDR2 SQIVND (reference sequence). Trimming cost V 8 bases and J 2 bases, with 18 bases left between them. The CDR3 region is CASGPGPIINYGYTF. In DNA, the CDR3 is TGTGCCAGTGGGCCGGGACCCATAATCAACTATGGCTACACCTTC.

This clonotype was picked up many times. The chain has TRBV29-1 and TRBJ2-3; 7 positions agree with TRBD2. This CDR3 has 15 residues. Trimming took 3 bases from V and 5 from J; bases not matched to a gene: 11. Germline V gene lookup returns CDR1 SQVTM and CDR2 ANQGSEA. This CDR3 is CSVEDTGGLLDTQYF. Written as DNA, the CDR3 is TGCAGCGTTGAGGATACGGGGGGATTGCTAGATACGCAGTATTTT.

The chain joins TRBV7-2 to TRBJ2-7; 9 bases are shared with TRBD2. V dropped 0 bases and J dropped 5; count of bases not matched to a gene: 8. The length of the CDR3 is 16 residues. The germline gives CDR1 SGHTA, CDR2 FQGNSA. The CDR3 loop reads CASSLAVGTSQNEQYF. The CDR3, as DNA: TGTGCCAGCAGCTTAGCGGTCGGGACTAGCCAAAACGAGCAGTACTTC.

This clonotype was recorded at least ten times. This sequence joins TRBV5-1 and TRBJ2-1, with D perhaps TRBD1 (6 bases). The V and J ends lost 5 bases and 1 base respectively, with 16 bases between them. This CDR3 has 16 amino acids. CDR1 and CDR2 (germline): SGHRS, YFSETQ. The CDR3 region has the DNA TGCGCCAGCAGTTTGATACAGGGAAGATCCTACAATGAGCAGTTCTTC. This encodes CASSLIQGRSYNEQFF.

This clonotype was detected ten times or more. The J gene is TRBJ2-2, the V gene TRBV5-1; tentatively, D is TRBD1 or TRBD2 (5 bases each). Germline V CDR1 and CDR2: SGHRS, YFSETQ. The V and J ends lost 9 bases and 2 bases respectively, with 11 bases between them. The CDR3 covers 13 residues. The CDR3 coding sequence is TGCGCCACTGGGACCGAAAACACCGGGGAGCTGTTTTTT. It codes for CATGTENTGELFF.

This clonotype has at least ten counts. This chain links TRBV3-1 with TRBJ1-2; D call uncertain. The CDR3 has 14 amino acids. Germline V gene sequence: CDR1 LGHDT, CDR2 YNNKEL (reference sequence). V lost 1 base and J lost 5, with 11 bases in between. The CDR3 DNA reads TGTGCCAGCAGCCAAGCAGAGACGGGTTATGGCTACACCTTC. It encodes CASSQAETGYGYTF.

This clonotype was counted at least ten times. The chain links TRBV27 to TRBJ2-7; D might be TRBD1 or TRBD2, each matching 5 bases. Germline-derived CDR1 and CDR2 are MNHEY and SMNVEV (reference sequence). The CDR3 covers 15 residues. The V and J ends lost 2 bases and 0 bases respectively, with 11 bases between them. This CDR3 is CASSLKGTVSYEQYF. The CDR3 nucleotides read TGTGCCAGCAGTTTAAAGGGGACCGTCTCCTACGAGCAGTACTTC.

For this clonotype: A single base separates this from a much larger clone, so it may be a read error. The rearrangement uses TRBV7-2 and TRBJ1-2; D is ambiguous. This CDR3 is built from 14 residues. Germline loops: CDR1 SGHTA, CDR2 FQGNSA. The CDR3 DNA reads as TGTGTCAGCAGCGCGACGGATACTAACTATGGCTACACCTTC. This encodes CVSSATDTNYGYTF.

The sample holds a few counts of this clonotype. This chain connects TRBV5-1 to TRBJ1-1; TRBD1 is a possible D gene (5 bases). The V gene's germline CDR1 is SGHRS and CDR2 YFSETQ. The ends were cut back, 2 bases at V and 1 base at J, with 9 bases in the middle. This CDR3 comprises 14 residues. The CDR3: CASSFLQGNTEAFF. CDR3 sequence (DNA): TGCGCCAGCAGCTTTCTGCAGGGGAACACTGAAGCTTTCTTT.

This clonotype was counted ten times or more. No DNA is shown, since the ends of the CDR3 on it are uncertain; the CDR3 is the one TCRdb lists. The chain employs TRBV6-4 and TRBJ2-5; the D call in the table, TRBD1, was not verified against the DNA. With termini counted, the CDR3 has 22 amino acids. Germline V gene sequence: CDR1 MRHNA, CDR2 SNTAGT. This CDR3 is CASRPFGEGPNGLWRSQETQYF.

This clonotype occurred many times. The V and J genes are TRBV20-1 and TRBJ2-1, with D perhaps TRBD2 (5 bases). V lost 6 bases, J lost 4 bases, and 13 bases lay in between. Germline CDR1 and CDR2: DFQATT and SNEGSKA (reference sequence). This CDR3 comprises 13 residues. The chain's CDR3 is CSAAIGSYNEQFF. Here the CDR3 DNA reads TGCAGTGCCGCAATAGGGAGTTACAATGAGCAGTTCTTC.

This clonotype was found many times. The J gene is TRBJ2-2, the V gene TRBV12-3 or TRBV12-4; the D is unclear. Between the trimmed V and J ends, which lost 3 bases and 3 bases, there was a span of 2 bases. CDR3 length equals 12 residues. As DNA, the CDR3 is TGTGCCAGCAGTTTTCACACCGGGGAGCTGTTTTTT. Translating it yields CASSFHTGELFF.

This clonotype occurred many times. This rearrangement joins TRBV12-3 or TRBV12-4 to TRBJ1-2, with a possible D match to TRBD1 (6 bases). V lost 5 bases to trimming and J lost 5 bases, with 15 bases between them. The CDR3 has 14 residues. Here the CDR3 DNA reads TGTGCCAGCAGTCCCGCCGGGACAAAATATGGCTACACCTTC. It encodes CASSPAGTKYGYTF.